Listed below are T cell receptor beta chains from one sample, sequenced in a study of identical twins. TCRdb recomputed calls from the 5' RACE reads with MiXCR, one row per CDR3 protein. The sample holds a few hundred thousand distinct CDR3 sequences, 12% to 15% seen once. The same sample was also studied in work on yellow fever vaccine responses in identical twins.

The sample comprised CD4+ T cells sorted from blood. These receptors were obtained from a young woman in good health. Both conserved end residues are part of each CDR3. Each record gives: V gene, J gene, CDR3 protein.

v_call: TRBV12-3/TRBV12-4
j_call: TRBJ2-2
cdr3_aa: CASSRDRASSGELFF

v_call: TRBV6-1
j_call: TRBJ1-1
cdr3_aa: CASREGQGSEAFF

v_call: TRBV20-1
j_call: TRBJ1-2
cdr3_aa: CSARGQGSMGYTF

v_call: TRBV19
j_call: TRBJ2-1
cdr3_aa: CASSPQNYNEQFF

v_call: TRBV6-6
j_call: TRBJ2-3
cdr3_aa: CASSYSKASGGATDTQYF

v_call: TRBV10-3
j_call: TRBJ2-3
cdr3_aa: CAISGSAGGFTDTQYF

v_call: TRBV7-9
j_call: TRBJ1-5
cdr3_aa: CASSRQGDNQPQHF

v_call: TRBV12-3/TRBV12-4
j_call: TRBJ2-3
cdr3_aa: CASSFYLAGEDTQYF

v_call: TRBV28
j_call: TRBJ2-2
cdr3_aa: CASSFLGRLNTGELFF

v_call: TRBV6-2/TRBV6-3
j_call: TRBJ1-3
cdr3_aa: CASSRYMDVGTGNTIYF

v_call: TRBV12-3/TRBV12-4
j_call: TRBJ1-2
cdr3_aa: CASRAATLGGYTF

v_call: TRBV28
j_call: TRBJ2-1
cdr3_aa: CASSPPGGGSYNEQFF

v_call: TRBV5-1
j_call: TRBJ2-1
cdr3_aa: CASRGQGYNEQFF

v_call: TRBV5-1
j_call: TRBJ2-1
cdr3_aa: CASSLPLAGSYNEQFF

v_call: TRBV20-1
j_call: TRBJ1-1
cdr3_aa: CSARRVPEAFF

v_call: TRBV2
j_call: TRBJ2-6
cdr3_aa: CASSEDFSGANVLTF

v_call: TRBV2
j_call: TRBJ1-4
cdr3_aa: CASKGTEEKLFF

v_call: TRBV20-1
j_call: TRBJ2-1
cdr3_aa: CSARDAVAGHNEQFF

v_call: TRBV27
j_call: TRBJ1-2
cdr3_aa: CASSSRDRLYGYTF

v_call: TRBV7-9
j_call: TRBJ2-1
cdr3_aa: CASSHPTYEQFF

v_call: TRBV18
j_call: TRBJ2-4
cdr3_aa: CASSPGQTKNIQYF

v_call: TRBV2
j_call: TRBJ2-7
cdr3_aa: CASSRLASSYEQYF

v_call: TRBV12-3/TRBV12-4
j_call: TRBJ2-1
cdr3_aa: CASSFRRDRGNNEQFF

v_call: TRBV12-3/TRBV12-4
j_call: TRBJ1-1
cdr3_aa: CASSLTGNTEAFF

v_call: TRBV14
j_call: TRBJ2-7
cdr3_aa: CASSQVAGGWEQYF

v_call: TRBV29-1
j_call: TRBJ1-2
cdr3_aa: CSVDGRQPNYGYTF

v_call: TRBV6-5
j_call: TRBJ1-2
cdr3_aa: CASSYLGLIYGYTF

v_call: TRBV7-3
j_call: TRBJ2-3
cdr3_aa: CASSLTGLAGYTDTQYF

v_call: TRBV12-3/TRBV12-4
j_call: TRBJ1-2
cdr3_aa: CASRQGLDYGYTF

v_call: TRBV5-1
j_call: TRBJ2-5
cdr3_aa: CASSLEYRETQYF

v_call: TRBV2
j_call: TRBJ1-6
cdr3_aa: CASLQQGYNSPLHF

v_call: TRBV6-1
j_call: TRBJ2-1
cdr3_aa: CASSTGTSGANEQFF

v_call: TRBV12-3/TRBV12-4
j_call: TRBJ2-1
cdr3_aa: CASSFSRVRHNEQFF

v_call: TRBV5-1
j_call: TRBJ2-5
cdr3_aa: CASNPWRKQETQYF

v_call: TRBV7-8
j_call: TRBJ2-3
cdr3_aa: CASSPVPGLAGARGTDTQYF

v_call: TRBV3-1
j_call: TRBJ2-2
cdr3_aa: CASTQDPPSGGELFF

v_call: TRBV3-1
j_call: TRBJ1-2
cdr3_aa: CASSPAPGGGRSGYTF

v_call: TRBV6-6
j_call: TRBJ2-7
cdr3_aa: CASSYTDPSEQYF

v_call: TRBV20-1
j_call: TRBJ1-5
cdr3_aa: CSARNLGVNQPQHF

v_call: TRBV5-4
j_call: TRBJ2-5
cdr3_aa: CASSLDVAGVQETQYF

v_call: TRBV29-1
j_call: TRBJ1-2
cdr3_aa: CSVVTGTLQGNGYTF

v_call: TRBV5-1
j_call: TRBJ2-3
cdr3_aa: CASSIGLAGGTDTQYF

v_call: TRBV5-1
j_call: TRBJ1-2
cdr3_aa: CASSLDGASIGYTF

v_call: TRBV29-1
j_call: TRBJ2-4
cdr3_aa: CSALDKLAKNIQYF

v_call: TRBV6-1
j_call: TRBJ2-1
cdr3_aa: CASSPPQVRHEQFF

v_call: TRBV20-1
j_call: TRBJ2-7
cdr3_aa: CSASGSKNEQYF